These 26 T cell receptor beta chains came from one sample sequenced in a study of cytomegalovirus exposure and HLA in healthy donors. Clones were read by immunoSEQ multiplex PCR, and TCRdb kept only the in-frame ones, dropping some. The sample consists of about 110,000 clones, approximately 85% of them appearing once. Sequencing used PBMCs. All receptors come from a woman aged 18 to 35 in good health and CMV-seronegative.

The count of this clone is one. The J gene is TRBJ1-5, the V gene TRBV6-1; D possibly corresponds to TRBD1 (6 bases). This CDR3 region has 18 residues. Germline-derived CDR1 and CDR2 are MNHNS and SASEGT. The V gene lost 2 bases and the J gene lost 4 bases, with 21 bases spanning the gap. The CDR3 protein is CASSEFPMKTGYNQPQHF. CDR3 sequence (DNA): TGTGCCAGCAGTGAATTCCCCATGAAGACAGGTTATAATCAGCCCCAGCATTTT.

In its sample, this clone was seen a few times. Here the CDR3 reads CASSLDATEAFF. The CDR3 DNA reads TGTGCCAGCAGCTTGGATGCGACTGAAGCTTTCTTT. This sequence joins TRBV5-4 and TRBJ1-1; D remains unclear. Germline-derived CDR1 and CDR2 are SGHNT and YYREEE (reference sequence). CDR3 length: 12 amino acids. Trimming took off 0 bases at V and 5 bases at J, with 5 bases between the two ends.

The genes are TRBV10-3 and TRBJ2-5, with D tentatively TRBD1 (6 bases). The CDR3 length is 16 residues. Looked up from germline, CDR1 is ENHRY and CDR2 is SYGVKD. Trimming removed 2 bases at V and 1 base at J, with 14 bases between. CDR3 in amino acids: CAISEPIGQFQETQYF. CDR3 bases: TGTGCCATCAGTGAGCCTATCGGACAGTTCCAAGAGACCCAGTACTTC.

The V gene is TRBV30, the J gene TRBJ1-5; 7 bases line up with TRBD1. Germline loops: CDR1 GTSNPN, CDR2 SVGIG (reference sequence). The CDR3 consists of 14 residues. V lost 0 bases and J lost 9; bases outside the gene matches: 8. In DNA, the CDR3 is TGTGCCTGGAGTGTAGACAGGGTTCAATGGCCCCAGCATTTT. Translation gives CAWSVDRVQWPQHF.

V usage is TRBV5-6 and J usage is TRBJ1-6, with 9 bases aligning to TRBD1. The CDR3 has 15 residues. V lost 4 bases, J lost 7 bases, and 6 bases stayed unmatched. The V gene's germline CDR1 is SGHDT and CDR2 YYEEEE. CDR3 region: CASSVGQGGNSPLHF. The CDR3 DNA reads as TGTGCCAGCAGCGTGGGACAGGGCGGGAATTCACCCCTCCACTTT.

This chain uses TRBV6-5 with TRBJ2-7, with 8 bases identical to TRBD2. With 2 bases clipped from V and 5 bases from J, the junction kept 5 bases outside the gene matches. The germline V gene has CDR1 MNHEY and CDR2 SVGAGI. The CDR3 consists of 14 residues. CDR3 sequence: CASSYERGIDEQYF. CDR3 DNA sequence: TGTGCCAGCAGTTACGAGCGGGGGATCGACGAGCAGTACTTC.

As DNA, the CDR3 is TGTGCCAGCACCAGGAAGAGTCCTAACTATGGCTACACCTTC. Translated: CASTRKSPNYGYTF. The rearrangement uses TRBV13 and TRBJ1-2; D is uncertain. Trimming removed 7 bases from V and 0 bases from J, with 12 bases in between. Germline-derived CDR1 and CDR2 are PRHDT and FYEKMQ (reference sequence). This CDR3 has 14 amino acids.

The table lists this clone with a count of one. V is TRBV2 and J is TRBJ1-1; 8 nucleotides match TRBD1. Trimming at V came to 7 bases and at J to 3 bases, leaving 1 base not matched to a gene. The CDR3 length is 12 residues. CDR1 is SNHLY, CDR2 FYNNEI, per germline. CDR3 sequence reads: CASTGGYTEAFF. The CDR3, as DNA: TGTGCCAGCACAGGGGGCTACACTGAAGCTTTCTTT.

This clone is a singleton in its sample. This chain uses TRBV30 with TRBJ1-1, with D possibly being TRBD1 (5 bases). Germline V gene sequence: CDR1 GTSNPN, CDR2 SVGIG (reference sequence). The CDR3 is 12 amino acids. V shed 1 base and J shed 5 bases, with 8 bases lying between them. CDR3 in amino acids: CAWSEGVTEAFF. As DNA, the CDR3 is TGTGCCTGGAGTGAAGGGGTTACTGAAGCTTTCTTT.

The chain uses TRBV9 and TRBJ2-5, with 10 bases aligning to TRBD2. With 4 bases clipped from V and 1 base from J, the junction kept 7 bases outside the gene matches. This CDR3 contains 16 residues. Germline loops: CDR1 SGDLS, CDR2 YYNGEE. CDR3 in DNA: TGTGCCAGCAGCACATGGACTAGCGGAGCCCAAGAGACCCAGTACTTC. This codes for CASSTWTSGAQETQYF. The full variable domain, rest sourced from reference TRBV9 and TRBJ2-5, is DSGVTQTPKHLITATGQRVTLRCSPRSGDLSVYWYQQSLDQGLQFLIQYYNGEERAKGNILERFSAQQFPDLHSELNLSSLELGDSALYFCASSTWTSGAQETQYFGPGTRLLVL.

This clone has only a few counts. The J gene is TRBJ1-1, the V gene TRBV4-1; D is possibly TRBD1 (5 bases). The length of the CDR3 is 13 residues. Germline lookup yields CDR1 MGHRA and CDR2 YSYEKL. V was clipped by 3 bases and J by 9 bases, with 14 bases between them. The CDR3 here is CASSHGGTSQAFF. In DNA form, the CDR3 reads TGCGCCAGCAGCCACGGCGGGACTTCTCAAGCTTTCTTT.

This clone was counted once. V usage is TRBV27 and J usage is TRBJ1-3, with 9 bases identical to TRBD1. The CDR3 length is 14 residues. Germline CDR1 MNHEY, CDR2 SMNVEV (reference sequence). V dropped 6 bases and J dropped 2; count of bases not matched to a gene: 2. For the CDR3, the DNA is TGTGCCAGCAGGAGGGACAGGGCTGGAAACACCATATATTTT. Its protein is CASRRDRAGNTIYF.

The chain has TRBV6-1 and TRBJ1-6, with D possibly matching TRBD1 (5 bases). This CDR3 region has 15 residues. Germline V CDR1 and CDR2: MNHNS, SASEGT. The V and J ends lost 3 bases and 5 bases respectively, with 11 bases between them. In nucleotides, the CDR3 is TGTGCCAGCAGTGATTTGGAAGGGGATAATTCACCCCTCCACTTT. Amino acid sequence: CASSDLEGDNSPLHF.

This clone occurred once. CDR3: CASSYSEQGTTEAFF. DNA for the CDR3: TGTGCCAGCAGTTACTCGGAGCAGGGGACCACTGAAGCTTTCTTT. The chain links TRBV6-5 to TRBJ1-1; tentatively, D is TRBD1 (6 bases). The germline V and J ends were trimmed by 0 bases and 4 bases, with 12 bases remaining between them. This CDR3 has 15 residues. Germline V gene lookup returns CDR1 MNHEY and CDR2 SVGAGI.

CDR3 bases: TGTGCCAGCAGCTCTAGGGACACCTCCTACGAGCAGTACTTC. It yields the protein CASSSRDTSYEQYF. The chain has TRBV7-2 and TRBJ2-7, with D possibly being TRBD1 (6 bases). Trimming cost V 4 bases and J 0 bases, with 10 bases left between them. The CDR3 runs to 14 residues. Germline V gene data show CDR1 as SGHTA and CDR2 as FQGNSA.

The chain employs TRBV9 and TRBJ1-3; tentatively, D is TRBD1 (5 bases). Trimming removed 0 bases at V and 4 bases at J, with 17 bases between. CDR1 is SGDLS, CDR2 YYNGEE, per germline. The CDR3 runs 17 residues. The CDR3 reads CASSVALDTPSGNTIYF. In DNA, the CDR3 is TGTGCCAGCAGCGTAGCTCTGGACACCCCTTCGGGAAACACCATATATTTT. The whole variable domain, filled in from reference TRBV9 and TRBJ1-3, reads DSGVTQTPKHLITATGQRVTLRCSPRSGDLSVYWYQQSLDQGLQFLIQYYNGEERAKGNILERFSAQQFPDLHSELNLSSLELGDSALYFCASSVALDTPSGNTIYFGEGSWLTVV.

The gene calls are TRBV28 and TRBJ2-7; 7 nucleotides align to TRBD2. Trimming at V came to 8 bases and at J to 1 base, leaving 2 bases not matched to a gene. Germline CDR1 MDHEN, CDR2 SYDVKM. The CDR3 contains 12 residues. The CDR3 protein is CASGGGSYEQYF. The CDR3 DNA sequence: TGTGCCAGCGGGGGGGGGTCCTACGAGCAGTACTTC.

The chain employs TRBV7-3 and TRBJ1-1; D unclear. Germline CDR1 SGHTA, CDR2 FQGTGA. The CDR3 has 14 residues. With 4 bases removed from V and 0 bases from J, the gap between germline ends came to 9 bases. The CDR3 DNA reads TGTGCCAGCAGCTCTACCTATCTGAACACTGAAGCTTTCTTT. It codes for CASSSTYLNTEAFF. The complete variable domain, with remaining parts taken from reference TRBV7-3 and TRBJ1-1, reads GAGVSQTPSNKVTEKGKYVELRCDPISGHTALYWYRQSLGQGPEFLIYFQGTGAADDSGLPNDRFFAVRPEGSVSTLKIQRTERGDSAVYLCASSSTYLNTEAFFGQGTRLTVV.

The chain uses TRBV10-3 and TRBJ2-3; a possible D gene is TRBD1 (6 bases). V was clipped by 8 bases and J by 0 bases, with 12 bases between them. Germline-derived CDR1 and CDR2 are ENHRY and SYGVKD. The CDR3 sequence is 14 residues long. CDR3 protein: CAIQATGSTDTQYF. Written as DNA, the CDR3 is TGTGCCATCCAAGCGACAGGTAGCACAGATACGCAGTATTTT.

The V call is TRBV14, the J call TRBJ2-5; 8 bases map to TRBD1. CDR1 SGHDN and CDR2 FVKESK come from the germline V gene. CDR3 length: 15 amino acids. After removal of 2 bases from V and 5 bases from J, the junction contained 7 bases not matched to a gene. The CDR3 protein is CASSQLWTGLETQYF. The CDR3 DNA follows: TGTGCCAGCAGCCAACTGTGGACAGGGTTGGAGACCCAGTACTTC.

This chain connects TRBV5-5 to TRBJ2-7, with D maybe TRBD2 (5 bases). Germline lookup yields CDR1 SGHKS and CDR2 YYEKEE (reference sequence). V lost 0 bases and J lost 3, with 10 bases in between. This CDR3 spans 14 amino acids. The CDR3 DNA follows: TGTGCCAGCAGCTTGGCCACGGGGTACTACGAGCAGTACTTC. It encodes CASSLATGYYEQYF.

This clone was picked up one time. The V gene is TRBV20-1, the J gene TRBJ2-5; D gene unclear. Germline V gene data show CDR1 as DFQATT and CDR2 as SNEGSKA (reference sequence). The V and J ends lost 6 bases and 4 bases respectively, with 9 bases between them. The CDR3 sequence is 11 residues long. As DNA, the CDR3 is TGCAGTGCCGCCGGTCGAGAGACCCAGTACTTC. Translation gives CSAAGRETQYF.

In its sample, this clone was seen once. The genes are TRBV7-3 and TRBJ1-5; a possible D gene is TRBD1 (6 bases). Deletions cut 2 bases from V and 4 bases from J, with 6 bases between. The CDR3 is 13 amino acids. CDR1 and CDR2 (germline): SGHTA, FQGTGA. DNA of the CDR3: TGTGCCAGCAGCTTAGACAGGAATCAGCCCCAGCATTTT. This codes for CASSLDRNQPQHF.

The chain combines TRBV4-2 with TRBJ1-6, with TRBD1 matching over 8 bases. Germline V gene data show CDR1 as LGHNA and CDR2 as YNFKEQ. The V segment lost 2 bases and the J segment 7 bases; nucleotides outside the gene matches: 19. This CDR3 has 20 residues. CDR3 nucleotides: TGTGCCAGCAGCCAAAAAGTTTCCCTTTCCGGGACAGGCAAGAATTCACCCCTCCACTTT. Amino acids: CASSQKVSLSGTGKNSPLHF.

The V and J genes are TRBV12-5 and TRBJ2-7; D is undetermined. The CDR3 has 19 amino acids. The germline V gene encodes CDR1 LGHNT and CDR2 FRNRAP. Trimming shortened V by 0 bases and J by 3 bases, and 24 bases separated the two germline ends. In DNA, the CDR3 is TGTGCTAGTGGTTTGGTACGGAGCGCCGAAGAGCATTCCCGCTACGAGCAGTACTTC. It specifies CASGLVRSAEEHSRYEQYF.

This clone was recorded a few times. V usage is TRBV7-3 and J usage is TRBJ2-2; maybe TRBD2 (6 bases). The ends were cut back, 2 bases at V and 11 bases at J, with 12 bases in the middle. The CDR3 spans 13 residues. In germline, CDR1 is SGHTA, CDR2 FQGTGA. The CDR3: CASSLLVGGELFF. As DNA, the CDR3 is TGTGCCAGCAGCTTATTAGTGGGAGGAGAGCTGTTTTTT.